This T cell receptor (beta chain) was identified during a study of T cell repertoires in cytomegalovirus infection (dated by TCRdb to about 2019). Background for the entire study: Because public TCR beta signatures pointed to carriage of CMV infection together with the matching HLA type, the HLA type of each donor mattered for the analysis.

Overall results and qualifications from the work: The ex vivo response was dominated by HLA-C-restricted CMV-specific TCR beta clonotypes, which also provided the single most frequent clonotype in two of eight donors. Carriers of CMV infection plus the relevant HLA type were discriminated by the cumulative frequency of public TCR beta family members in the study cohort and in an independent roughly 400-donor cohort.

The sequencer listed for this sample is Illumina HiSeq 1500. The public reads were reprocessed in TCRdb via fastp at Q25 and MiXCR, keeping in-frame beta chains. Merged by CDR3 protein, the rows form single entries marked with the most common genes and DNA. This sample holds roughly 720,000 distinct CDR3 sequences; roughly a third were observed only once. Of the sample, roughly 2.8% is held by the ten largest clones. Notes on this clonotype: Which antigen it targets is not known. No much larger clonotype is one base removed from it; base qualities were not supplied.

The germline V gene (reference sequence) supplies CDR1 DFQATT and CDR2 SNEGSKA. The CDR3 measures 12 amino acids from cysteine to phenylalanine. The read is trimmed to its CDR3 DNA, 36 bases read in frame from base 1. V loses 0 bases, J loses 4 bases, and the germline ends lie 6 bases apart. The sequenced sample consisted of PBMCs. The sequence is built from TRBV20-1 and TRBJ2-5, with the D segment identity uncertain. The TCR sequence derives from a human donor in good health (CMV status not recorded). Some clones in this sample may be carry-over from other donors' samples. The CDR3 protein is CSARELSETQYF. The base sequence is TGCAGTGCTAGAGAGTTATCAGAGACCCAGTACTTC.